The 18 T cell receptor beta chains reported below all come from one sample, sequenced in a study of blood T cell repertoires in COVID-19. Some clones are missing from TCRdb's copy, which holds only in-frame ones; the method was immunoSEQ multiplex PCR. This repertoire shows roughly 500,000 clones, roughly 88% found once; its top ten account for 1.5% to 2%. Sequencing used PBMCs or T cells enriched from blood (not recorded which). The receptors originated from a woman between 40 and 50 years old who had recovered from COVID-19.

The DNA of the CDR3 is TGTGCCATCAGTGAGCAGGTTGCGGGAAACACCATATATTTT. The encoded protein is CAISEQVAGNTIYF. The genes are TRBV10-3 and TRBJ1-3; D unclear. The germline CDR1 and CDR2 sequences are ENHRY and SYGVKD. The V end lost 2 bases, the J end lost 4 bases, and 9 bases lay between the germline ends. The CDR3 has 14 amino acids.

The V and J genes are TRBV5-1 and TRBJ1-5; a possible D gene is TRBD1 (5 bases). Trimming took 0 bases from V and 3 from J, leaving 22 bases between them. The CDR3 sequence is 19 residues long. Germline assignment: CDR1 SGHRS and CDR2 YFSETQ. The CDR3 DNA reads TGCGCCAGCAGCTTGGCTACAGGTTCTTCGCTGGCACTCAATCAGCCCCAGCATTTT. Amino acids: CASSLATGSSLALNQPQHF.

The genes are TRBV7-8 and TRBJ1-6; D remains unclear. The CDR3 runs 14 residues. The V end was cut by 6 bases, the J end by 6 bases, with 12 bases between. Germline-derived CDR1 and CDR2 are SGHVS and FQNEAQ. The CDR3 nucleotides read TGTGCCAGCAGTCCCGGGGATGTTAATTCACCCCTCCACTTT. Protein product: CASSPGDVNSPLHF.

The chain has TRBV19 and TRBJ2-5; D is unresolved. The CDR3 is made up of 14 amino acids. The V gene lost 3 bases and the J gene lost 5 bases, with 13 bases spanning the gap. The germline gives CDR1 LNHDA, CDR2 SQIVND (reference sequence). CDR3 sequence reads: CASSIARFGETQYF. The CDR3 DNA sequence: TGTGCCAGTAGTATCGCTAGGTTCGGGGAGACCCAGTACTTC.

The J gene is TRBJ2-5, the V gene TRBV24-1, with 7 bases lining up with TRBD1. V lost 4 bases, J lost 7 bases, and 8 bases stayed unmatched. CDR1 KGHDR and CDR2 SFDVKD come from the germline V gene. This CDR3 contains 14 residues. CDR3 bases: TGTGCCACCAGTGACCCTGGGACAGTTGGGACCCAGTACTTC. This sequence encodes CATSDPGTVGTQYF.

This chain connects TRBV18 to TRBJ2-1, with 14 bases identical to TRBD2. Unmatched junction bases numbered 8, after V lost 3 bases and J lost 7 bases. The CDR3 loop spans 17 amino acids. CDR1 and CDR2 (germline): KGHSH, LQKENI. The CDR3 nucleotides are TGTGCCAGCTCACCTGGGACTAGCGGGAGTACCCAAAATGAGCAGTTCTTC. As protein: CASSPGTSGSTQNEQFF.

This clone was detected only a few times. The CDR3 here is CASSYSLTGQEGYEQYF. CDR3 nucleotides: TGTGCCAGCAGTTACTCCTTGACGGGACAGGAAGGCTACGAGCAGTACTTC. The chain carries TRBV6-2 or TRBV6-3 and TRBJ2-7, with TRBD1 matching over 8 bases. Germline trimming cut 0 bases from V and 3 bases from J; bases unmatched to any gene: 10. The CDR3 is 17 amino acids. The V gene's germline CDR1 is MNHEY and CDR2 SVGEGT.

CDR3 in amino acids: CSASGSEIYNSPLHF. In DNA, the CDR3 is TGCAGTGCTAGTGGGAGTGAAATCTATAATTCACCCCTCCACTTT. The V gene is TRBV20-1, the J gene TRBJ1-6; D call uncertain. V lost 3 bases, J lost 3 bases, and 12 bases lay in between. Germline V CDR1 and CDR2: DFQATT, SNEGSKA (reference sequence). This CDR3 is built from 15 residues.

The chain's CDR3 is CASSPVGLAGVNEQFF. The DNA of the CDR3 is TGTGCCAGTAGCCCCGTGGGACTAGCGGGAGTGAATGAGCAGTTCTTC. The rearrangement links TRBV19 to TRBJ2-1; 14 nucleotides match TRBD2. CDR1 LNHDA and CDR2 SQIVND come from the germline V gene (reference sequence). The length of the CDR3 is 16 residues. J lost 7 bases, V lost 6 bases, and 8 bases had no gene match.

The chain couples TRBV5-6 to TRBJ2-1; D is undetermined. The ends were cut back, 0 bases at V and 11 bases at J, with 12 bases in the middle. The CDR3 sequence is 13 residues long. Looked up from germline, CDR1 is SGHDT and CDR2 is YYEEEE. The DNA of the CDR3 is TGTGCCAGCAGCTTGGGGGCCGAATGGAAGCAGTTCTTC. This sequence encodes CASSLGAEWKQFF.

Note on this clone: Other DNA sequences from this sample encode an identical CDR3 as well. This chain connects TRBV19 to TRBJ2-1; TRBD2 agrees at 10 bases. Trimming removed 2 bases from V and 7 bases from J; junction bases left unmatched: 2. Per the germline V gene, CDR1 is LNHDA and CDR2 is SQIVND (reference sequence). The CDR3 covers 14 residues. CDR3 bases: TGTGCCAGTAGTATAAGCGGGAGGGTAAATGAGCAGTTCTTC. Its translation: CASSISGRVNEQFF.

The gene calls are TRBV5-6 and TRBJ1-2; D is possibly TRBD1 (5 bases). Germline CDR1 and CDR2: SGHDT and YYEEEE. The CDR3 extends over 15 amino acids. V lost 0 bases and J lost 3, with 12 bases in between. The CDR3 loop reads CASSLDNRKYYGYTF. The DNA for the CDR3 is TGTGCCAGCAGCTTGGATAACAGGAAGTACTATGGCTACACCTTC.

The gene calls are TRBV30 and TRBJ1-1; 7 positions agree with TRBD1. There are 13 residues in the CDR3. In germline, CDR1 is GTSNPN, CDR2 SVGIG (reference sequence). CDR3 in amino acids: CALFRDSNTEAFF. The CDR3 DNA is TGTGCTCTATTCCGGGACAGCAACACTGAAGCTTTCTTT.

About this clone itself: This CDR3 is also generated by other DNA sequences in the sample. The gene calls are TRBV4-3 and TRBJ1-1; D might be TRBD1 (6 bases). The germline CDR1 and CDR2 sequences are LGHNA and YSLEER. Trimming left V 0 bases short and J 1 base short, with 6 bases between. The CDR3 runs to 14 residues. The CDR3 spells CASSQDRGNTEAFF. The CDR3 DNA reads as TGCGCCAGCAGCCAAGACAGGGGGAACACTGAAGCTTTCTTT.

This clone was recorded only once. CDR3 sequence reads: CSVEAPDTNSRQGRTPLHF. The DNA for the CDR3 is TGCAGCGTTGAAGCGCCCGACACAAATTCGAGACAGGGGAGGACACCCCTCCACTTT. The J gene is TRBJ1-6, the V gene TRBV29-1; 8 bases map to TRBD1. The germline CDR1 and CDR2 sequences are SQVTM and ANQGSEA. After removal of 1 base from V and 11 bases from J, the junction contained 22 bases not matched to a gene. The CDR3 length is 19 residues. Combining the CDR3 with reference TRBV29-1 and TRBJ1-6 gives the whole variable domain SAVISQKPSRDICQRGTSLTIQCQVDSQVTMMFWYRQQPGQSLTLIATANQGSEATYESGFVIDKFPISRPNLTFSTLTVSNMSPEDSSIYLCSVEAPDTNSRQGRTPLHFGNGTRLTVT.

The chain has TRBV12-3 or TRBV12-4 and TRBJ2-7, with 8 nucleotides matching TRBD1. The V and J ends lost 6 bases and 9 bases, in that order; junction bases with no gene match: 7. The CDR3 sequence is 12 residues long. CDR3 protein: CASRSTGERQYF. Here the CDR3 DNA reads TGTGCCAGCAGGTCGACAGGGGAGCGGCAGTACTTC.

CDR3: CASSLVVAGYNEQFF. The CDR3 DNA reads as TGCGCCAGCAGCTTGGTGGTAGCGGGCTACAATGAGCAGTTCTTC. The chain employs TRBV5-1 and TRBJ2-1; 7 nucleotides agree with TRBD2. The CDR3 totals 15 residues. V was clipped by 0 bases and J by 3 bases; unmatched bases: 3. Germline V lookup: CDR1 SGHRS, CDR2 YFSETQ.

This clone occurred once. This chain joins TRBV10-3 and TRBJ1-2, with D possibly matching TRBD1 (6 bases). The germline V gene has CDR1 ENHRY and CDR2 SYGVKD. CDR3 length: 12 amino acids. Trimming shortened V by 5 bases and J by 8 bases, and 12 bases separated the two germline ends. The CDR3 coding sequence is TGTGCCATCAGTTCACAGGGTTCAGGCTACACCTTC. Translating gives CAISSQGSGYTF.